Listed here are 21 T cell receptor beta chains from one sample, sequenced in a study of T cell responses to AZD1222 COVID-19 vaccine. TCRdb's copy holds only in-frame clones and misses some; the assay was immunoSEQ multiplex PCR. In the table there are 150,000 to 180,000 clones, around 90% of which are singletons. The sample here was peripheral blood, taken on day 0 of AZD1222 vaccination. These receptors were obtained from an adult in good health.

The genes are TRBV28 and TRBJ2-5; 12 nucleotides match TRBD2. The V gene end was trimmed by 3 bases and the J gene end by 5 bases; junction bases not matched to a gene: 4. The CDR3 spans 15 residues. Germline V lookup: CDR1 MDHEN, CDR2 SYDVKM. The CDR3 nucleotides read TGTGCCAGCAGTTTTACTAGCGGGGGGAGGGAGACCCAGTACTTC. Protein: CASSFTSGGRETQYF.

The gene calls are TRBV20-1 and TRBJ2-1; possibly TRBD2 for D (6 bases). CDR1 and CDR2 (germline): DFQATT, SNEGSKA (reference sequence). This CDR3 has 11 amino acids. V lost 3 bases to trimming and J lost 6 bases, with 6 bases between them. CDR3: CSARGGNEQFF. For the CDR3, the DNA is TGCAGTGCTAGGGGGGGCAATGAGCAGTTCTTC.

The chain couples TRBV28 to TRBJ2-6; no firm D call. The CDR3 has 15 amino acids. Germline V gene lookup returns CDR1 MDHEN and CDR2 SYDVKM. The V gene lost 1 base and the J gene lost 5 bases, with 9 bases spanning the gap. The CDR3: CASSLSGNWANVLTF. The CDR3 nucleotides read TGTGCCAGCAGTTTATCGGGCAACTGGGCCAACGTCCTGACTTTC.

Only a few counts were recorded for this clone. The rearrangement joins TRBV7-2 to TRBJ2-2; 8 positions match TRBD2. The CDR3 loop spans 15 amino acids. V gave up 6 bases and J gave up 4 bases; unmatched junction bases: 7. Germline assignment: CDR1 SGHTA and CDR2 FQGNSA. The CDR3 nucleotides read TGTGCCAGCAGAACCGGCGGGGGGCGCACCGGGGAGCTGTTTTTT. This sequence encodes CASRTGGGRTGELFF. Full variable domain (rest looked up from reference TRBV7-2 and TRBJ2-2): GAGVSQSPSNKVTEKGKDVELRCDPISGHTALYWYRQSLGQGLEFLIYFQGNSAPDKSGLPSDRFSAERTGGSVSTLTIQRTQQEDSAVYLCASRTGGGRTGELFFGEGSRLTVL.

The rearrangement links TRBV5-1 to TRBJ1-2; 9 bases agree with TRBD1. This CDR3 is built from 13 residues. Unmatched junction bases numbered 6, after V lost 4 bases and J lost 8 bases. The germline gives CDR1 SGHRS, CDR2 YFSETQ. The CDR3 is CASSGGQGEGYTF. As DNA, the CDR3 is TGCGCCAGCAGCGGGGGACAGGGTGAGGGCTACACCTTC.

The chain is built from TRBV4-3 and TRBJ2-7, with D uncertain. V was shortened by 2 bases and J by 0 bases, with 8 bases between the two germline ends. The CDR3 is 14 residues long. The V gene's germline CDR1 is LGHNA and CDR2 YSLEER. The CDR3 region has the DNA TGCGCCAGCAGCCAACTCAGGAGCTCCTACGAGCAGTACTTC. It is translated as CASSQLRSSYEQYF.

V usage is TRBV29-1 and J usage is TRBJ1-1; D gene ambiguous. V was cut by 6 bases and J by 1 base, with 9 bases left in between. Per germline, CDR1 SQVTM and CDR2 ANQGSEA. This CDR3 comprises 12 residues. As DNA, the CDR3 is TGCAGCGTCTCACGGGGGAACACTGAAGCTTTCTTT. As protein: CSVSRGNTEAFF.

CDR3 coding DNA: TGTGCCAGCAGGGGGGGAACGTCTGGTGGTGCTTTCTTT. As protein: CASRGGTSGGAFF. V usage is TRBV6-5 and J usage is TRBJ1-1, with a possible D match to TRBD1 (5 bases). CDR3 length: 13 residues. Between the trimmed V and J ends, which lost 6 bases and 11 bases, there was a span of 19 bases. CDR1 MNHEY and CDR2 SVGAGI come from the germline V gene.

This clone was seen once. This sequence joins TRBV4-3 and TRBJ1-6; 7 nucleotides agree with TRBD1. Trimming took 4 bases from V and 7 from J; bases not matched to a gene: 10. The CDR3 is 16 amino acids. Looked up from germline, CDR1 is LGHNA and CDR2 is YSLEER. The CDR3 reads CASSLVRDRENSPLHF. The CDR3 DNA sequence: TGCGCCAGCAGCCTAGTCCGGGACAGAGAGAATTCACCCCTCCACTTT.

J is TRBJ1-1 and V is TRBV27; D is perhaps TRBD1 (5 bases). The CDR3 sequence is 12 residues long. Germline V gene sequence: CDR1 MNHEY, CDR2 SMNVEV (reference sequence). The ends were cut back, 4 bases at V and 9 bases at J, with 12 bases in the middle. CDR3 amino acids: CASSWGEGQAFF. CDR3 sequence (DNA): TGTGCCAGCAGTTGGGGCGAAGGGCAAGCTTTCTTT.

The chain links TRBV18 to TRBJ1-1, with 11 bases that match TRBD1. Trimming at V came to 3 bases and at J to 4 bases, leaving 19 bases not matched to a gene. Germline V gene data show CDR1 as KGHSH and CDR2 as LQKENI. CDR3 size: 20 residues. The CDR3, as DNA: TGTGCCAGCTCACCGCCTCCGGGACAGGGGGTTCGTTCAAGGTTCACTGAAGCTTTCTTT. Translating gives CASSPPPGQGVRSRFTEAFF.

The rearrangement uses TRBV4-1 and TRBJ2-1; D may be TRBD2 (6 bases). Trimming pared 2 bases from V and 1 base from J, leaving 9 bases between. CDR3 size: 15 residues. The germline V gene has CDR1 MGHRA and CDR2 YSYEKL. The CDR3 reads CASSQMEGSYNEQFF. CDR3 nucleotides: TGCGCCAGCAGCCAAATGGAGGGGTCCTACAATGAGCAGTTCTTC.

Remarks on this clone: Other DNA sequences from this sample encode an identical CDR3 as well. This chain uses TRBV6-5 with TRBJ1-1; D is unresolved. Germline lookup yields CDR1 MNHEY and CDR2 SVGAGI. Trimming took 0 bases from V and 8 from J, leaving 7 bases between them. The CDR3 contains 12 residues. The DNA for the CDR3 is TGTGCCAGCAGTTACTCCGGCAGGGAAGCTTTCTTT. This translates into CASSYSGREAFF.

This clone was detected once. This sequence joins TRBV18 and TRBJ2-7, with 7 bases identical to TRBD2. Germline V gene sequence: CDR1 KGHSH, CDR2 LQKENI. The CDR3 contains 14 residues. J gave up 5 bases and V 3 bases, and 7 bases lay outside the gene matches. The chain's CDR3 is CASSPDRLADEQYF. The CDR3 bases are TGTGCCAGCTCACCCGACCGACTAGCTGACGAGCAGTACTTC.

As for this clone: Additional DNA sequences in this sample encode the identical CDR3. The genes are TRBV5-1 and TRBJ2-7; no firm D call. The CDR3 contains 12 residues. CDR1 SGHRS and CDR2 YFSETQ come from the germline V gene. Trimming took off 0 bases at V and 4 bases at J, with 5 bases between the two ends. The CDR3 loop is CASSLVGYEQYF. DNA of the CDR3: TGCGCCAGCAGCTTGGTGGGGTACGAGCAGTACTTC.

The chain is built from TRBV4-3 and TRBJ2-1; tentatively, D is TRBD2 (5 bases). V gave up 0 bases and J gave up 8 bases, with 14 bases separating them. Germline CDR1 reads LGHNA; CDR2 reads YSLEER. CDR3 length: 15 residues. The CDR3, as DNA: TGCGCCAGCAGCCAAGATGCCGGGGTTGGGGATGAGCAGTTCTTC. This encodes CASSQDAGVGDEQFF.

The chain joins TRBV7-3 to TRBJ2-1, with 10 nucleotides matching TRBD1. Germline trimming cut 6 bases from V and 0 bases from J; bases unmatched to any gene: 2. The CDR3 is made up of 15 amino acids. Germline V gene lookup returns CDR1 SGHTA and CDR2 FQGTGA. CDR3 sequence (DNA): TGTGCCAGCAGGACAGGGGGCAGCTCCTACAATGAGCAGTTCTTC. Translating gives CASRTGGSSYNEQFF.

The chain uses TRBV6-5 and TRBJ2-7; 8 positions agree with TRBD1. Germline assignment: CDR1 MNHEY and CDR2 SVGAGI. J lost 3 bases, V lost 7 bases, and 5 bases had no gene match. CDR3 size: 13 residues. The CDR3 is CASIGQGLYEQYF. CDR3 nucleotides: TGTGCCAGCATAGGACAGGGCCTCTACGAGCAGTACTTC.

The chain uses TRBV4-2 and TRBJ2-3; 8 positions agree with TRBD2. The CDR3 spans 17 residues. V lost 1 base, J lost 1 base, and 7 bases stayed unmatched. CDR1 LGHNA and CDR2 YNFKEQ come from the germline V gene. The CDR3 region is CASSQASGGRGTDTQYF. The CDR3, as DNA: TGTGCCAGCAGCCAAGCCAGCGGGGGTAGGGGCACAGATACGCAGTATTTT.

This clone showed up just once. CDR3 in DNA: TGTGCCAGCAGTTCGGACAGGTCCGAGCAGTACTTC. Residues: CASSSDRSEQYF. This chain links TRBV12-3 or TRBV12-4 with TRBJ2-7; TRBD1 agrees at 7 bases. Trimming took 4 bases from V and 6 from J; bases not matched to a gene: 3. This CDR3 is 12 amino acids long.

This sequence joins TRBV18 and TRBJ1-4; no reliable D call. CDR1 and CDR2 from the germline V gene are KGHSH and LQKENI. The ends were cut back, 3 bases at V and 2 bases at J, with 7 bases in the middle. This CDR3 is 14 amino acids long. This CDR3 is CASSPRRTNEKLFF. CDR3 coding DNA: TGTGCCAGCTCACCTCGAAGGACTAATGAAAAACTGTTTTTT.